This T cell receptor (beta chain) was captured by sequencing in a study of cytomegalovirus exposure and HLA in healthy donors. Notes on the study in general: There were some public TCRs occurring in many donors, but most TCR sequences were rare. First-cohort TCR clusters were later found to tend to co-occur in the 120 or so validation repertoires. Cytomegalovirus status was reportedly diagnosed by the classifier with high sensitivity and specificity. Specific recognition of CMV antigens was confirmed in vitro for a few chains (all CMV-associated).

The assay was immunoSEQ multiplex PCR, and TCRdb's table has in-frame clones only and misses some. The data hold approximately 100,000 clones, with roughly 92% observed a single time. A note on this clone: As yet, its antigen is unknown.

Germline CDR1 is SGHRS and CDR2 is YFSETQ. This CDR3 has 14 amino acids. Trimming shortened V by 5 bases and J by 4 bases, and 15 bases separated the two germline ends. What was sequenced was PBMCs. This chain links TRBV5-1 with TRBJ2-5; D is unclear. This receptor was obtained from a woman aged 25 to 45 in good health and CMV-seropositive. In DNA form, the CDR3 reads TGCGCCAGCAGTCATAGGCAGGTAGGAGAGACCCAGTACTTC. Translated, it gives CASSHRQVGETQYF. Filled out from reference TRBV5-1 and TRBJ2-5, the complete variable domain reads KAGVTQTPRYLIKTRGQQVTLSCSPISGHRSVSWYQQTPGQGLQFLFEYFSETQRNKGNFPGRFSGRQFSNSRSEMNVSTLELGDSALYLCASSHRQVGETQYFGPGTRLLVL.